The clone carrying this T cell receptor beta chain has just one count. Its specificity is unknown. The assay was immunoSEQ multiplex PCR, and TCRdb's table has in-frame clones only and misses some. Seen here are 55,000 to 60,000 clones, around 84% observed once, and the top ten hold 0.6% to 0.8%. The sample belongs to a study of OX40 agonist ivuxolimab in advanced cancers. Study-wide points: Normalized expansion of T-cell clones was also low for some nonresponders.

This CDR3 comprises 14 residues. From germline, CDR1 is MNHEY and CDR2 SVGAGI. J lost 5 bases, V lost 6 bases, and 7 bases had no gene match. Sequencing was performed on CD4+ or CD8+ T cells sorted from blood, taken in a trial of the OX40 agonist ivuxolimab. J is TRBJ2-5 and V is TRBV6-5, with TRBD1 matching 9 bases. The sequence came from an adult with an advanced solid tumor such as melanoma, head and neck, liver or kidney cancer. As DNA, the CDR3 is TGTGCCAGCAGCCGGACAGGGGATAGGGAGACCCAGTACTTC. It yields the protein CASSRTGDRETQYF.